Described below is a single T cell receptor (beta chain) sequence and its context. The V and J ends lost 5 bases and 8 bases, in that order; junction bases with no gene match: 9. This CDR3 comprises 15 residues. Germline loops: CDR1 SGHTA, CDR2 FQGTGA. These data originate in a study of blood T cell repertoires in COVID-19. Overall study context: Sites across the United States, Italy and Spain contributed samples from acute and convalescent COVID-19.

Per the original data handling: For nucleated cells, counts were estimated from reference gene primer amplification. Sequencing was performed with immunoSEQ multiplex PCR; in TCRdb, only in-frame clones are kept and a portion is missing. That table is the source of V, J and clone size, and D and trimming were worked out from the DNA. The sample includes 310,000 or so clones, 87% seen only once; the top ten take about 9.8%. Individuals aged 18 to 89 years were recruited from roughly 22 US areas. The receptor was isolated from a woman aged 18-29 years who had recovered from COVID-19. Sequenced input: PBMCs or T cells enriched from blood (not recorded which). This chain uses TRBV7-3 with TRBJ2-2; 9 bases map to TRBD2. CDR3 in amino acids: CASSPSGNMGGELFF. The CDR3 region has the DNA TGTGCCAGCAGCCCTAGCGGGAACATGGGAGGGGAGCTGTTTTTT.